This TCR beta chain was profiled in a study of Ad26.COV2.S vaccination and SARS-CoV-2 variants (dated by TCRdb to about 2021). In the study overall: Donors in the vaccine arm were drawn from COV1001, a multicentre, randomized, double-blind, placebo-controlled phase I-IIa trial testing Ad26.COV2.S in healthy adults. Ad26.COV2.S was administered intramuscularly at 5 x 10^10 or 1 x 10^11 viral particles, either as a single shot or as two shots given 56 days apart. TCRbeta repertoire sequencing served as the tool for gauging how specific and how broad the SARS-CoV-2-reactive T cell receptors were following Ad26.COV2.S vaccination. The TCR-sequenced set comprised approximately 32 samples: some 20 Ad26.COV2.S vaccine recipients, 5 placebo recipients and 8 SARS-CoV-2 convalescent individuals. Trial participants were randomized into five groups of five, in which low-dose or high-dose Ad26.COV2.S was given once or twice, or placebo was given on both occasions. Investigators remained blinded to trial group allocation during experiments and outcome assessment.

Note on this clone: The specificity of this receptor is unknown. No base quality values were provided; no much bigger clone lies one nucleotide off.

The treatment or condition label on this specimen signifies: about 20 received Ad26.COV2.S at low or high dose, single or two shots; 5 received placebo; per-sample allocation not given. For vaccine and placebo recipients, repertoires were sequenced using samples collected on day 63 after the first injection. Cohort 1b enrolled roughly 25 adults aged 18-55 years at a single site in Boston, USA, between 29 July and 7 August 2020. As a vaccine, Ad26.COV2.S was a replication-incompetent adenovirus type 26 vector that expressed a prefusion-stabilized SARS-CoV-2 spike protein derived from the original Wuhan strain. The immunoSEQ Assay was used to sequence TCRbeta CDR3 regions. After extraction, genomic DNA underwent amplification by bias-controlled multiplex PCR, followed by high-throughput sequencing. Under the source paper's analysis protocol: To quantify the absolute abundance of every unique TCRbeta CDR3 region, sequences were collapsed and filtered. T cell fraction was estimated by normalizing TCRbeta template counts to usable DNA, with usable DNA measured through amplification of reference genes found in all nucleated cells. Repertoire TCRs were annotated as SARS-CoV-2-specific when V gene, CDR3 amino acid sequence and J gene were exactly matched to a known reactive TCR set. The reference SARS-CoV-2 TCR set was derived from MIRA and filtered for enrichment in COVID-19-positive ImmuneCODE repertoires, a step that removed public or cross-reactive TCRs. Using the MIRA antigens, annotated TCRs were further analysed by specific ORF or by position within an ORF. Depth was the summed frequency of annotated unique rearrangements, while breadth was defined as annotated unique rearrangements over total unique productive rearrangements. Group comparisons of TCR breadth used two-sided Wilcoxon rank-sum tests. TCRdb retrieved this table from immuneACCESS and kept in-frame rearrangements only. Not all clones are present; in checked studies, unresolved V genes account for under half, and no reason is known for the remainder. D and trimming were read from the DNA, whereas the V and J calls and clone size are those reported in that table. This sample is represented by roughly 300,000 clones; about 88% of them were singletons. 6.4% of the sample rests with the top ten.

What the authors observed across the whole study: Higher spike-specific TCR breadth was observed in Ad26.COV2.S recipients than in placebo recipients (P = 0.0014). The authors noted that total T cell responses may have been underestimated by the TCR breadth and depth analyses. Non-spike TCR breadth was comparable between vaccine and placebo recipients, consistent with the vaccine containing only spike. The study was not powered for comparison of responses between vaccine doses or regimens. After vaccination, spike-specific CD8+ and CD4+ T cell responses were reported to show substantial breadth.

The TCR sequence derives from a person aged 18 to 59 who received the Ad26.COV2.S COVID-19 vaccine or a placebo. This sample comprised peripheral blood, obtained in a trial of Ad26.COV2.S vaccine versus placebo.

The CDR3 protein sequence reads: CASSTTGPMNTEAFF. The nucleotide sequence reads TGTGCCAGTAGTACGACAGGGCCGATGAACACTGAAGCTTTCTTT. Recombination joined TRBV19 with TRBJ1-1, and TRBD1 matches 7 of the central bases. Trimming takes 4 bases off V and 0 bases off J; junction bases not matched to a gene: 5. CDR1 and CDR2, looked up from the germline V gene (reference sequence), are LNHDA and SQIVND. The CDR3 numbers 15 residues from cysteine through phenylalanine. Just the 45-base CDR3 DNA is kept, in frame starting at base 1.